This T cell receptor (beta chain) came from a study of blood T cell repertoires in COVID-19. Background on the study: Samples of COVID-19 (acute and convalescent) were obtained from the United States, Italy and Spain.

On this clone: Other DNA sequences from this sample encode an identical CDR3 as well.

Original data processing: From reference gene primer amplification, estimates of nucleated cell counts were derived. Measured with immunoSEQ multiplex PCR; TCRdb has only the in-frame clones, and not every one. The V and J calls and clone size come from that table; D and trimming were worked out from the DNA. The table includes over 150,000 clones, roughly 87% detected once. This CDR3 spans 11 amino acids. Germline CDR1 reads MNHEY; CDR2 reads SMNVEV (reference sequence). V was cut by 4 bases and J by 5 bases, with 5 bases left in between. The study recruited people aged about 18 to 90 years across around 23 US areas. Two negative PCRs, clearance, or symptom resolution had been documented for recovered Cohort 3 donors.

Sequences were obtained from PBMCs or T cells enriched from blood (not recorded which). This TCR was recovered from a woman aged 50 to 60 who had recovered from COVID-19. The chain has TRBV27 and TRBJ1-2, with unresolved D. As DNA, the CDR3 is TGTGCCAGCAGTTCGGGGTATGGCTACACCTTC. Protein product: CASSSGYGYTF.